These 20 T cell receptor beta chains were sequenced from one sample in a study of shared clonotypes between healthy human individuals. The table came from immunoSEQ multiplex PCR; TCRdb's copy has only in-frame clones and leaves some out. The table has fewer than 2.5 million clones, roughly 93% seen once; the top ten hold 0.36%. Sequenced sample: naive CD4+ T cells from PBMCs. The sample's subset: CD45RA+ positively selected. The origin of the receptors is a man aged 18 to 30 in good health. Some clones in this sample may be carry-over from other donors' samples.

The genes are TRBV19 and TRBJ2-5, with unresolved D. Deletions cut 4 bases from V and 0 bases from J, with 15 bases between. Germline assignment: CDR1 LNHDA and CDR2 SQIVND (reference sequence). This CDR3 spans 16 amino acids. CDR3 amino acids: CASSNSLLGYQETQYF. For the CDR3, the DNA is TGTGCCAGTAGTAATTCCCTTCTAGGGTACCAAGAGACCCAGTACTTC.

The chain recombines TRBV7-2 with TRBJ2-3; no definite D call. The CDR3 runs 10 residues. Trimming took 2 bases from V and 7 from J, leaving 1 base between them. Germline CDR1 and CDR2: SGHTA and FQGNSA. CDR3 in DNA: TGTGCCAGCAGCTTAAATACGCAGTATTTT. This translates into CASSLNTQYF.

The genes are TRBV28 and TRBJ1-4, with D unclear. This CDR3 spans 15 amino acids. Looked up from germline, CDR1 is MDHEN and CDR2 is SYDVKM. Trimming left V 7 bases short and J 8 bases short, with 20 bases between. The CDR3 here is CASTPSWGASEKLFF. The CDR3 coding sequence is TGTGCCAGCACTCCTTCGTGGGGAGCAAGCGAAAAACTGTTTTTT.

The CDR3 reads CASSFLGQGSTGELFF. The CDR3 DNA follows: TGTGCCAGCAGCTTCTTAGGACAGGGGTCGACCGGGGAGCTGTTTTTT. J is TRBJ2-2 and V is TRBV7-3, with 9 bases lining up with TRBD1. Germline assignment: CDR1 SGHTA and CDR2 FQGTGA. Trimming cost V 3 bases and J 5 bases; bases outside gene matches: 7. The CDR3 length is 16 residues.

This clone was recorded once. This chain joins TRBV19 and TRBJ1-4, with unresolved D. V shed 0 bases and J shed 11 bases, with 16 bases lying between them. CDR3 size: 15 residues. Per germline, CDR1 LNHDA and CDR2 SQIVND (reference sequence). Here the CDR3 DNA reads TGTGCCAGTAGTATAGATAAGACCACTGCTCGGAAACTGTTTTTT. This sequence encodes CASSIDKTTARKLFF.

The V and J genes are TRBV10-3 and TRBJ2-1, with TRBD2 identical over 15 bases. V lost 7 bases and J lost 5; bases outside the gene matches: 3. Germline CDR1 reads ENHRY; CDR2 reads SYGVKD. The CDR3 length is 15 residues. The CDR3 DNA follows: TGTGCCATCACTGGGACTAGCGGGAGGAACAATGAGCAGTTCTTC. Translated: CAITGTSGRNNEQFF.

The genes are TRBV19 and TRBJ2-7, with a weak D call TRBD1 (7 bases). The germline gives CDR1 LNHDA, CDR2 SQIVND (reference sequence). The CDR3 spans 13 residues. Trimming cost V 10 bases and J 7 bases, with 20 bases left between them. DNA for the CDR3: TGTGCCACCCGACAGGGCGGGGATTGGGAGCAGTACTTC. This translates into CATRQGGDWEQYF.

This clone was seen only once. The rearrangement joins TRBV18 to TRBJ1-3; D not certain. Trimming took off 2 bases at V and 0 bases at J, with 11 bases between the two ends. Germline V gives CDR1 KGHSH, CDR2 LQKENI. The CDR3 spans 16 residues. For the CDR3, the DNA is TGTGCCAGCTCACCAGGCCAGGCGTTCTCTGGAAACACCATATATTTT. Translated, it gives CASSPGQAFSGNTIYF.

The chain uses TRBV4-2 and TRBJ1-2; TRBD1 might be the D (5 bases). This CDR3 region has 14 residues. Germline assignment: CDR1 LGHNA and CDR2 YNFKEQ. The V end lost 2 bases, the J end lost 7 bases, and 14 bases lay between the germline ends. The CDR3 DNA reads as TGTGCCAGCAGCCAACCGGGGGACCCCCTTGGCTACACCTTC. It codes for CASSQPGDPLGYTF.

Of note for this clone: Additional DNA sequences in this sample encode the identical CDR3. This CDR3 reads CSVAGVYEQYF. CDR3 nucleotide sequence: TGCAGCGTTGCAGGGGTCTACGAGCAGTACTTC. The chain uses TRBV29-1 and TRBJ2-7, with a tentative D call TRBD1 (6 bases). Germline lookup yields CDR1 SQVTM and CDR2 ANQGSEA. The CDR3 runs to 11 residues. Between the trimmed V and J ends, which lost 4 bases and 3 bases, there was a span of 7 bases.

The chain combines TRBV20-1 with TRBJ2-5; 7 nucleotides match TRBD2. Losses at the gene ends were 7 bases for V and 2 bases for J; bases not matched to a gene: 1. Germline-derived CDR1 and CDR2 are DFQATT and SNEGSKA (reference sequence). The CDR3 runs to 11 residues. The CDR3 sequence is CSVGGQETQYF. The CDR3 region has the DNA TGCAGTGTGGGGGGGCAAGAGACCCAGTACTTC.

CDR3 DNA: TGCGCCAGCAGCTTGATAGCGGGAGGGACAAATGAGCAGTTCTTC. Amino acid sequence: CASSLIAGGTNEQFF. The genes are TRBV5-1 and TRBJ2-1, with TRBD2 matching over 11 bases. This CDR3 has 15 amino acids. Germline trimming cut 1 base from V and 7 bases from J; bases unmatched to any gene: 4. The germline gives CDR1 SGHRS, CDR2 YFSETQ.

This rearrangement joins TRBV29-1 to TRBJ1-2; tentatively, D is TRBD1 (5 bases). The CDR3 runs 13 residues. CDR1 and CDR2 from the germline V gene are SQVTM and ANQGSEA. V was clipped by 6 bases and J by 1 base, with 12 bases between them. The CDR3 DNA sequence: TGCAGCGTCCCTGGGAGGGGTAACTATGGCTACACCTTC. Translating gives CSVPGRGNYGYTF.

For the CDR3, the DNA is TGTGCCAGCAGCTCGTGGACAGGGCTAGAGACCCAGTACTTC. Protein sequence: CASSSWTGLETQYF. The V call is TRBV11-1, the J call TRBJ2-5, with 8 bases identical to TRBD1. There are 14 residues in the CDR3. V gave up 4 bases and J gave up 4 bases; unmatched junction bases: 5. CDR1 is SGHAT and CDR2 is FQDESV in the germline V gene (reference sequence).

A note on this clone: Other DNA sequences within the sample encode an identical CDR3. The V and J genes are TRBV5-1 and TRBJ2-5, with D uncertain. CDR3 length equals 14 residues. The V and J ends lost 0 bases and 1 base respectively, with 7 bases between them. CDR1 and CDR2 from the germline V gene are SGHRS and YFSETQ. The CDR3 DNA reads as TGCGCCAGCAGCTTGGTCGGTCCCCAAGAGACCCAGTACTTC. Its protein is CASSLVGPQETQYF. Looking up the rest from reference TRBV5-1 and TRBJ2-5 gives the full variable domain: KAGVTQTPRYLIKTRGQQVTLSCSPISGHRSVSWYQQTPGQGLQFLFEYFSETQRNKGNFPGRFSGRQFSNSRSEMNVSTLELGDSALYLCASSLVGPQETQYFGPGTRLLVL.

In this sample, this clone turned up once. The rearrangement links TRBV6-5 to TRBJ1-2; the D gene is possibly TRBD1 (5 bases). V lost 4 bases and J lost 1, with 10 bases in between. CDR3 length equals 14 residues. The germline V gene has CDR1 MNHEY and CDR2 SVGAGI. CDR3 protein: CASSWGVGNYGYTF. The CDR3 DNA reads TGTGCCAGCAGTTGGGGCGTGGGTAACTATGGCTACACCTTC.

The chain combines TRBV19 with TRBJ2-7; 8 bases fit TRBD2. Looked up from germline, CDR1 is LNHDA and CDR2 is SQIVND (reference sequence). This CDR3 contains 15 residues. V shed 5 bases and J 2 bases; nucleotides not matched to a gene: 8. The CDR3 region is CASSVAGSGTYEQYF. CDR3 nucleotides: TGTGCCAGTAGTGTAGCGGGATCAGGGACCTACGAGCAGTACTTC.

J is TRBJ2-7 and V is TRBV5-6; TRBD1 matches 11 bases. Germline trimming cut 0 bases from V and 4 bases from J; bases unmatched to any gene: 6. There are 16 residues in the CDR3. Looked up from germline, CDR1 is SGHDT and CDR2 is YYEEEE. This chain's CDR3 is CASSLAGQGARYEQYF. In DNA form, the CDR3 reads TGTGCCAGCAGCTTGGCCGGACAGGGGGCCCGATACGAGCAGTACTTC. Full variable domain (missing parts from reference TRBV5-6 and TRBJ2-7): DAGVTQSPTHLIKTRGQQVTLRCSPKSGHDTVSWYQQALGQGPQFIFQYYEEEERQRGNFPDRFSGHQFPNYSSELNVNALLLGDSALYLCASSLAGQGARYEQYFGPGTRLTVT.

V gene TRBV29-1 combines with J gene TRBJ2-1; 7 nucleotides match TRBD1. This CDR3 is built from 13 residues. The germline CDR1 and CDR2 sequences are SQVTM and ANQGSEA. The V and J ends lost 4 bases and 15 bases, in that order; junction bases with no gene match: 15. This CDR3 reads CSVALPMTGLTFF. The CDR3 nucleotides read TGCAGCGTTGCTCTCCCGATGACAGGGCTGACGTTCTTC.

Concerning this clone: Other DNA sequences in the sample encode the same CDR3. The CDR3 DNA sequence: TGCGCCAGCAGCCTAAGGACAGGTCAAGAGACCCAGTACTTC. Translated, it gives CASSLRTGQETQYF. V usage is TRBV5-1 and J usage is TRBJ2-5, with 7 bases fitting TRBD1. CDR1 is SGHRS and CDR2 is YFSETQ in the germline V gene. This CDR3 has 14 residues. With V trimmed by 4 bases and J by 2 bases, 5 bases remained unmatched.